This TCR beta chain emerged from a study of immune characterization of retroperitoneal liposarcoma. With 5 bases removed from V and 10 bases from J, the gap between germline ends came to 18 bases. The V gene's germline CDR1 is SGHTA and CDR2 FQGNSA. The CDR3 loop spans 14 amino acids. This clonotype was counted a few times. TCRdb recomputed calls from the PCR reads with MiXCR, one row per CDR3 protein. Seen here are some 9,300 distinct CDR3 sequences, approximately 35% observed once, and the top ten hold around 9.1%. Sample: tumor tissue. The chain carries TRBV7-2 and TRBJ2-1; no clear D gene. The clonotype comes from a female donor with retroperitoneal liposarcoma. The CDR3 loop reads CASSARTAGYEQFF. The CDR3 DNA follows: TGTGCCAGCAGCGCCCGAACGGCTGGCTACGAGCAGTTCTTC.